At least ten counts were recorded for the clone carrying this T cell receptor (beta chain). Its antigen is unknown. This entry comes from a study of CD8 T cells in ankylosing spondylitis. Study results and caveats: Typical of ankylosing spondylitis blood, it appeared, was a TCR beta motif of eight highly homologous variants. Reportedly, disease-linked clones are significantly enriched in ankylosing spondylitis patients' matched synovial fluid. Some of the motif variants had earlier been found in reactive arthritis patients' fluid and blood.

In making TCR beta libraries, quantitative 5'-RACE with molecular barcodes was used. Each CDR3 protein is one row after TCRdb ran MiXCR on the 5' RACE reads. The table has 100,000 to 150,000 distinct CDR3 sequences, approximately 10% seen once; the top ten hold approximately 3.3%. Looked up from germline, CDR1 is SQVTM and CDR2 is ANQGSEA. The CDR3 is made up of 13 amino acids. Trimming cost V 2 bases and J 3 bases, with 10 bases left between them. The V call is TRBV29-1, the J call TRBJ2-5; a possible D gene is TRBD1 (6 bases). This sequence was found in a male donor with ankylosing spondylitis or in good health (not recorded which). Material for sequencing was blood, either unsorted or a sorted T cell fraction (not recorded which). The CDR3 reads CSVETGFKETQYF. CDR3 coding DNA: TGCAGCGTTGAAACAGGGTTCAAAGAGACCCAGTACTTC.